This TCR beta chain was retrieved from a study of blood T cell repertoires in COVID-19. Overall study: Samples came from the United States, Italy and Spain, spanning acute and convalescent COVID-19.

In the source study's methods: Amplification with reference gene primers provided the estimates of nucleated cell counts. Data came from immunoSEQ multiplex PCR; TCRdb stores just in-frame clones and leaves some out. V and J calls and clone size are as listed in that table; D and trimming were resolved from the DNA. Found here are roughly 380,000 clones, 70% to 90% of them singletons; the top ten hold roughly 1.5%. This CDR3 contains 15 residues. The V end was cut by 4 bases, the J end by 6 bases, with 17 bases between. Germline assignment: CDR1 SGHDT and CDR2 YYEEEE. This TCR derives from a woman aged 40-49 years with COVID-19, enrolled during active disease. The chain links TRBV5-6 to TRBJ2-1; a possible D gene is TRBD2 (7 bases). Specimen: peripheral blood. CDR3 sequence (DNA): TGTGCCAGCAGCCTAGGGGGGGGGACCCCCAATGAGCAGTTCTTC. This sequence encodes CASSLGGGTPNEQFF.